This T cell receptor beta chain was captured by sequencing in a study of monozygotic twins with inflammatory bowel disease (dated by TCRdb to about 2019). Broadly, across the study: A total of roughly 28 monozygotic twin pairs were included in the full study, comprising nine German pairs (four IBD-concordant, five IBD-discordant) and 19 IBD-discordant Danish pairs. Each individual had, on average, about 151 000 unique TCRalpha sequences and 181 000 unique TCRbeta sequences available for analysis. Within discordant pairs, disease-associated traits were sought mainly by comparing IBD patients with their genetically identical healthy co-twins.

Library preparation employed 5' RACE. Each TCR library was prepared from 3,500 to 4,500 ng of total RNA. For each sample, cDNA synthesis was carried out in eight separate reactions using SMARTScribe reverse transcriptase. Unique molecular identifiers containing a 6-nucleotide sample barcode were introduced through template switching during cDNA synthesis. Two nested PCRs of approximately 16 and 9 cycles amplified the TCRalpha and TCRbeta cDNA, and bead purification followed each PCR. Before amplification, the cDNA was both treated with uracil DNA-glycosylase and purified with the QIAquick PCR purification kit. In the second PCR, Illumina TruSeq-compatible adapters and sample-specific barcodes were added. TapeStation and Qubit were used to check library quality and concentration, and 4 to 6 ng of each library was pooled. The pooled libraries were sequenced with 2 x 100 bp reads and custom sequencing primers on an Illumina HiSeq2500 single-index Rapid Run. Per the source publication's procedure: UMI-based consensus assembly with MiGEC version 1.2.6 was used to correct PCR and sequencing errors. V(D)J alignment, clonotype assembly and CDR3 extraction were performed with MiXCR version 2.1.1. Gene usage, clonotype sharing and MAIT/NKT TCR abundance were normalised by analysing the top 1000, 10 000 and 20 000 clonotypes per sample. After downsampling to 27 000 UMIs, diversity was calculated as the inverse Simpson index using the vegan R package. Paired Mann-Whitney U tests were applied to discordant twin pairs, and Benjamini-Hochberg correction was used for multiple testing. Following TCRdb reprocessing, every CDR3 protein sequence forms one entry, and DNA is not provided. What appears here as the V and J calls and clone size reflects TCRdb's work, not the paper's. The table kept for this sample lists 200,000 to 250,000 distinct CDR3 sequences. The ten largest clonotypes hold around 1.5% of the sample.

Study-wide findings and limitations: The results gave no support for a single strong signal or clonotype linked to IBD. Because patients received different immunosuppressive treatments, the repertoires may have picked up extra background noise and variability between individuals. Fewer clonotypes were shared with other individuals by IBD patients than by healthy twins, most markedly in patients showing signs of disease activity. Concordant and discordant twins showed no difference in repertoire similarity, possibly because of limited statistical power. Different T cell subtypes could not be distinguished in the analysis. IBD patients had lower TCRbeta repertoire diversity, measured by the inverse Simpson index, than their healthy co-twins.

A roughly 2.5 ml peripheral blood sample was drawn into PAXgene tubes per donor and stored at -80°C. Without any T cell sorting, total RNA was extracted from whole blood using the PAXgene blood miRNA kit on an automated QIAcube. Peripheral blood from monozygotic twin pairs who were concordant or discordant for inflammatory bowel disease underwent deep TCRalpha and TCRbeta repertoire profiling using unique molecular barcoding. Smoking habits were recorded for all twin pairs, and individuals were classified as current, former or never smokers. Spanning cysteine to phenylalanine, the CDR3 consists of 14 amino acids. No DNA sequence was recorded. Per the germline V gene, SGHTA is the CDR1 and FQGNSA is the CDR2. Remarks on this clonotype: Its antigen remains unidentified.

This TCR derives from a human donor with ulcerative colitis or Crohn's disease, or a healthy co-twin of an affected twin (not recorded which). Input material: blood. The chain is encoded by TRBV7-2 joined to TRBJ2-7; checking the TCRdb D call of TRBD1 is not possible without DNA. CDR3 protein: CASREGGTSYEQYF.